This TCR beta chain was captured by sequencing in a study of T-cell reconstitution after alpha-beta-depleted transplantation in children. This clonotype occurred many times. Researchers prepared the TCRbeta library using unique molecular identifiers, the study reports. TCRdb ran MiXCR on the PCR reads and lists one entry per CDR3 protein. Counted here are hundreds of thousands of distinct CDR3 sequences, roughly 17% occurring once; the ten biggest clones make up 1.1%. The germline gives CDR1 PRHDT, CDR2 FYEKMQ (reference sequence). CDR3 length equals 15 residues. V dropped 2 bases and J dropped 6; count of bases not matched to a gene: 6.

This sequence originates from a human donor who donated a stem cell graft to a child with acute myeloid leukemia. Sample: PBMCs from the stem cell graft donor, taken from the stem cell graft. The chain employs TRBV13 and TRBJ1-2, with 10 bases aligning to TRBD1. This chain's CDR3 is CASSLTGQGPHGYTF. DNA of the CDR3: TGTGCCAGCAGCTTAACGGGACAGGGGCCCCATGGCTACACCTTC.